The 11 T cell receptor beta chains below were found in one sample sequenced in a study of identical twins. TCRdb processed the 5' RACE reads anew with MiXCR; each CDR3 protein has one entry. Among roughly 1.6 million distinct CDR3 sequences listed, under 35% were seen once. Specimen: cord blood. The origin of the receptors is a newborn girl in good health.

V usage is TRBV4-2 and J usage is TRBJ2-5; no firm D call. Trimming stripped 0 bases from V and 9 bases from J, with 11 bases between. The V gene's germline CDR1 is LGHNA and CDR2 YNFKEQ. The CDR3 is 13 amino acids. The CDR3 DNA follows: TGTGCCAGCAGCCAAGATCCACCCCGTCCCCAGTACTTC. Residues: CASSQDPPRPQYF.

The chain is built from TRBV4-2 and TRBJ2-7, with a weak D call TRBD2 (6 bases). Trimming removed 1 base from V and 6 bases from J, with 13 bases in between. CDR1 LGHNA and CDR2 YNFKEQ come from the germline V gene. This CDR3 comprises 14 residues. The CDR3 nucleotides read TGTGCCAGCAGCCAAGGGCTAGGCGGGACCGAGCAGTACTTC. Amino acids: CASSQGLGGTEQYF.

This clonotype was observed a few times. One end of the junction does not line up with germline, which may come from a read error. The chain couples TRBV10-3 to TRBJ2-3; D might be TRBD1 (5 bases). This CDR3 is 15 amino acids long. Germline V gene sequence: CDR1 ENHRY, CDR2 SYGVKD. The CDR3 protein is CAISEPDISTGTQYF. DNA of the CDR3: TGTGCCATCAGTGAGCCGGACATTAGCACAGGTACGCAGTATTTT.

This clonotype was observed a few times. This chain links TRBV20-1 with TRBJ1-1, with D uncertain. Germline CDR1 reads DFQATT; CDR2 reads SNEGSKA (reference sequence). The V and J ends lost 3 bases and 2 bases respectively, with 10 bases between them. The CDR3 spans 13 residues. CDR3 nucleotides: TGCAGTGCTAGTACGGCGATTAACACTGAAGCTTTCTTT. Its translation: CSASTAINTEAFF.

The chain couples TRBV28 to TRBJ1-4; D remains ambiguous. The CDR3 runs to 14 residues. The germline CDR1 and CDR2 sequences are MDHEN and SYDVKM. Trimming removed 8 bases at V and 0 bases at J, with 10 bases between. The CDR3 reads CASLLGATNEKLFF. The CDR3 bases are TGTGCCAGCCTTCTGGGCGCAACTAATGAAAAACTGTTTTTT.

In its sample, this clonotype was seen a few times. The chain couples TRBV4-2 to TRBJ2-1; 10 bases fit TRBD2. CDR1 and CDR2 from the germline V gene are LGHNA and YNFKEQ. CDR3 length equals 16 residues. The J segment lost 8 bases and the V segment lost 4 bases, leaving 11 bases of the junction unmatched. CDR3 sequence reads: CASSPPLRTSGDEQFF. The CDR3 DNA reads as TGTGCCAGCAGCCCACCCCTCAGGACTAGCGGAGATGAGCAGTTCTTC.

This chain links TRBV20-1 with TRBJ2-7, with a tentative D call TRBD1 (5 bases). CDR1 is DFQATT, CDR2 SNEGSKA, per germline (reference sequence). CDR3 length: 14 amino acids. The V end was cut by 3 bases, the J end by 0 bases, with 12 bases between. CDR3 sequence reads: CSASKGPSSYEQYF. In DNA, the CDR3 is TGCAGTGCTAGTAAGGGGCCGAGCTCCTACGAGCAGTACTTC.

As for this clonotype: Just one base apart from a much larger clone, this may be a read error. The chain couples TRBV25-1 to TRBJ1-2, with D uncertain. The CDR3 covers 12 residues. CDR1 and CDR2 from the germline V gene are MGHDK and SYGVNS. The CDR3 sequence is CASSAYNYSYTF. The CDR3 bases are TGTGCCAGCAGTGCATATAACTATAGCTACACCTTC.

This clonotype was recorded a few times. The chain employs TRBV18 and TRBJ2-1; 9 positions match TRBD1. Germline CDR1 is KGHSH and CDR2 is LQKENI. V was clipped by 3 bases and J by 8 bases; unmatched bases: 8. The CDR3 runs to 15 residues. CDR3: CASSPRDRVLYEQFF. CDR3 DNA: TGTGCCAGCTCACCCCGGGACAGGGTATTGTATGAGCAGTTCTTC.

The V gene is TRBV28, the J gene TRBJ2-3, with 11 bases fitting TRBD1. Looked up from germline, CDR1 is MDHEN and CDR2 is SYDVKM. The CDR3 is 16 residues long. The junction had 9 bases not matched to a gene; V was cut back by 5 bases and J by 5 bases. The CDR3 DNA reads TGTGCCAGCAGTCACAACGGACAGGGGGCGAGAGATACGCAGTATTTT. This sequence encodes CASSHNGQGARDTQYF.

This rearrangement joins TRBV6-6 to TRBJ2-7; D not certain. CDR3 length: 12 residues. Germline V lookup: CDR1 MNHNY, CDR2 SVGAGI (reference sequence). Trimming took off 2 bases at V and 6 bases at J, with 8 bases between the two ends. The CDR3 DNA follows: TGTGCCAGCAGTTACGTGATCGGCGAGCAGTACTTC. Its protein is CASSYVIGEQYF.